A single sample is the source of the 18 T cell receptor beta chains below, sequenced in a study of read filtering for tumor transcriptome and immune sequencing. The library was built from roughly 400 ng RNA with molecular barcoded adaptors for alpha/delta and beta/gamma chains. TCRdb re-called the reads through MiXCR, storing one row per CDR3 protein. The profile covers 130,000 or so distinct CDR3 sequences, with approximately 13% appearing a single time and about 8.6% taken by the ten largest. The sample taken for sequencing was a population of CD138-negative cells sorted from bone marrow. The receptors here all came from a donor at least 40 years old with multiple myeloma.

The sample holds many counts of this clonotype. The chain combines TRBV5-6 with TRBJ2-7; D not resolved. Germline V lookup: CDR1 SGHDT, CDR2 YYEEEE. This CDR3 region has 11 residues. The V end was cut by 4 bases, the J end by 7 bases, with 9 bases between. CDR3: CASSLPREQYF. CDR3 sequence (DNA): TGTGCCAGCAGCCTGCCCCGGGAGCAGTACTTC. Full variable domain (remainder filled in from reference TRBV5-6 and TRBJ2-7): DAGVTQSPTHLIKTRGQQVTLRCSPKSGHDTVSWYQQALGQGPQFIFQYYEEEERQRGNFPDRFSGHQFPNYSSELNVNALLLGDSALYLCASSLPREQYFGPGTRLTVT.

Many counts were recorded for this clonotype. The V gene is TRBV11-2, the J gene TRBJ1-2; D may be TRBD1 (6 bases). Germline CDR1 and CDR2: SGHAT and FQNNGV. This CDR3 has 16 amino acids. Between the trimmed V and J ends, which lost 5 bases and 4 bases, there was a span of 20 bases. The CDR3 coding sequence is TGTGCCAGCAGCCCGAGTGACAGGCTAACCCTCTATGGCTACACCTTC. Residues: CASSPSDRLTLYGYTF.

This clonotype appeared many times. V is TRBV29-1 and J is TRBJ2-1; no clear D gene. CDR1 SQVTM and CDR2 ANQGSEA come from the germline V gene. V was trimmed by 1 base and J by 0 bases, leaving 10 bases between them. The CDR3 loop spans 15 amino acids. The CDR3 nucleotides are TGCAGCGTTGAAGGACCCCCCCCCTCCTACAATGAGCAGTTCTTC. Its protein product is CSVEGPPPSYNEQFF.

This CDR3 is CSIVRDTYAEAFF. The CDR3 bases are TGCAGCATTGTCCGTGATACCTACGCTGAAGCTTTCTTT. The J gene is TRBJ1-1, the V gene TRBV29-1; unclear D gene. Germline CDR1 SQVTM, CDR2 ANQGSEA. The CDR3 has 13 amino acids. V lost 8 bases, J lost 6 bases, and 19 bases lay in between.

This clonotype has at least ten counts. This chain uses TRBV25-1 with TRBJ2-1; TRBD2 aligns across 12 bases. With 3 bases clipped from V and 8 bases from J, the junction kept 8 bases outside the gene matches. The CDR3 covers 16 residues. From germline, CDR1 is MGHDK and CDR2 SYGVNS. The CDR3: CASSDERLAGEHEQFF. In nucleotides, the CDR3 is TGTGCCAGCAGTGACGAACGACTAGCGGGAGAACATGAGCAGTTCTTC.

In its sample, this clonotype was seen many times. One end of the junction varies from germline; a read error may be responsible. The J gene is TRBJ2-3, the V gene TRBV4-1; TRBD2 agrees at 12 bases. The CDR3 runs to 16 residues. Germline V gene data show CDR1 as MGHRA and CDR2 as YSYEKL. The CDR3 nucleotides are TGTGCCAGCAGCTTAACTAGCGGGAGGAACACAGATACGCAGTATTTT. This encodes CASSLTSGRNTDTQYF.

This clonotype was seen repeatedly, ten times or more. The chain carries TRBV6-2 or TRBV6-3 and TRBJ2-4; 11 bases match TRBD2. The CDR3 runs 14 residues. Germline CDR1 and CDR2: MNHEY and SVGEGT. With 8 bases clipped from V and 3 bases from J, the junction kept 3 bases outside the gene matches. CDR3 in DNA: TGTGCCAGCGAGGGACTAGCGGACAAAAACATTCAGTACTTC. This gives the protein CASEGLADKNIQYF.

This clonotype was seen many times. V and J are TRBV4-3 and TRBJ2-5; tentative D call: TRBD2 (5 bases). Looked up from germline, CDR1 is LGHNA and CDR2 is YSLEER. The CDR3 contains 15 residues. Deletions cut 0 bases from V and 3 bases from J, with 11 bases between. CDR3 region: CASSQETGKEETQYF. CDR3 in DNA: TGCGCCAGCAGCCAAGAAACCGGGAAGGAAGAGACCCAGTACTTC.

This clonotype occurred many times. The V call is TRBV10-2, the J call TRBJ2-3, with a weak D call TRBD1 (5 bases). Germline V gene data show CDR1 as WSHSY and CDR2 as SAAADI. The CDR3 has 12 residues. Trimming pared 4 bases from V and 5 bases from J, leaving 7 bases between. The CDR3 bases are TGCGCCAGCAGTGTTAGGGGAGATACGCAGTATTTT. Translated: CASSVRGDTQYF.

This clonotype was counted between two and nine times. J is TRBJ1-3 and V is TRBV5-1, with D unclear. The germline V and J ends were trimmed by 0 bases and 4 bases, with 8 bases remaining between them. The CDR3 contains 14 residues. Germline V lookup: CDR1 SGHRS, CDR2 YFSETQ. CDR3 loop: CASSLEPDGNTIYF. CDR3 bases: TGCGCCAGCAGCTTGGAGCCAGACGGAAACACCATATATTTT.

This clonotype has more than one count but fewer than ten. The chain recombines TRBV27 with TRBJ2-7; D is unresolved. CDR1 and CDR2 (germline): MNHEY, SMNVEV (reference sequence). V was trimmed by 2 bases and J by 6 bases, leaving 17 bases between them. The CDR3 has 15 amino acids. In nucleotides, the CDR3 is TGTGCCAGCAGTTTAAACGGAGACGATATTCGCGAGCAGTACTTC. Its translation is CASSLNGDDIREQYF.

This clonotype has at least ten counts. The V gene is TRBV20-1, the J gene TRBJ2-1, with D possibly being TRBD1 (6 bases). The germline V gene has CDR1 DFQATT and CDR2 SNEGSKA (reference sequence). The CDR3 sequence is 15 residues long. Between the trimmed V and J ends, which lost 0 bases and 7 bases, there was a span of 16 bases. The CDR3 DNA reads TGCAGTGCTAGAGATGTTCAGGGGTTTAGGAATGAGCAGTTCTTC. Translation: CSARDVQGFRNEQFF.

The chain employs TRBV28 and TRBJ2-3, with D unresolved. This CDR3 has 16 amino acids. V lost 5 bases and J lost 2, with 17 bases in between. The germline gives CDR1 MDHEN, CDR2 SYDVKM. CDR3 in amino acids: CASSPPTPKNTDTQYF. The CDR3 DNA is TGTGCCAGCAGTCCCCCAACGCCAAAGAACACAGATACGCAGTATTTT.

In its sample, this clonotype was seen many times. Given a much more abundant clone one base away, this may be a read error. The J gene is TRBJ2-1, the V gene TRBV7-3, with D perhaps matching TRBD1 (7 bases). The CDR3 contains 17 residues. The V end lost 4 bases, the J end lost 0 bases, and 16 bases lay between the germline ends. Germline V CDR1 and CDR2: SGHTA, FQGTGA. The CDR3 DNA sequence: TGTGCCAGCAGCTCAAGGTCAGGGGGGAGCTCCTACAATGAGCAGTTCTTC. Its protein is CASSSRSGGSSYNEQFF.

The genes are TRBV29-1 and TRBJ2-3; D unresolved. The CDR3 sequence is 13 residues long. Looked up from germline, CDR1 is SQVTM and CDR2 is ANQGSEA. The V end lost 3 bases, the J end lost 2 bases, and 9 bases lay between the germline ends. The CDR3 DNA is TGCAGCGTTGAGTGGCCGAACACAGATACGCAGTATTTT. This encodes CSVEWPNTDTQYF.

Many counts were recorded for this clonotype. This rearrangement joins TRBV7-2 to TRBJ2-3; D is unresolved. The CDR3 runs 15 residues. Germline V gene data show CDR1 as SGHTA and CDR2 as FQGNSA. With 1 base removed from V and 0 bases from J, the gap between germline ends came to 8 bases. Here the CDR3 reads CASSLVGGSTDTQYF. CDR3 bases: TGTGCCAGCAGCTTAGTTGGCGGAAGCACAGATACGCAGTATTTT.

Details on this clonotype: One end of the junction does not line up with germline, which may come from a read error. This chain links TRBV20-1 with TRBJ1-5; 11 bases are a match to TRBD1. Germline CDR1 and CDR2: DFQATT and SNEGSKA (reference sequence). The CDR3 length is 14 residues. The CDR3 bases are TGCAATGCTGGACAGGGGGCGAACAATCAGCCCCGGCATTTT. This codes for CNAGQGANNQPRHF.

This clonotype was picked up a small number of times. The J gene is TRBJ2-2, the V gene TRBV5-1; D is undetermined. Germline V gene lookup returns CDR1 SGHRS and CDR2 YFSETQ. CDR3 size: 15 residues. Trimming took off 2 bases at V and 3 bases at J, with 11 bases between the two ends. The CDR3 DNA reads as TGCGCCAGCAGCTTCGTGGCGGCAGACACCGGGGAGCTGTTTTTT. Protein product: CASSFVAADTGELFF.